The clone carrying this TCR beta chain was seen only a few times. TCRdb ran MiXCR on the RACE reads and lists one entry per CDR3 protein. The sample records approximately 350,000 distinct CDR3 sequences, under 6.5% being singletons. CDR1 ENHRY and CDR2 SYGVKD come from the germline V gene. CDR3 length: 13 residues. V was cut by 3 bases and J by 4 bases, with 9 bases left in between. The data are from a study of human T cells and chemical hapten exposure. Looking at the study overall: Minor volume differences among pooled libraries chiefly drove per-sample TCR yield variation.

Sample time point: patch test 2, 6 weeks after DPC sensitization. Noted treatment: therapeutic diphenylcyclopropenone sensitization with weekly scalp DPC. Sequenced material: whole blood, taken in connection with sensitization to the hapten diphenylcyclopropenone (DPC). The TCR comes from a woman aged 18-29 years with alopecia areata. Some clones in this sample may be carry-over from other donors' samples. The V and J genes are TRBV10-3 and TRBJ2-5, with D unresolved. CDR3 DNA: TGTGCCATCAGTGATTTACTACGAGAGACCCAGTACTTC. It is translated as CAISDLLRETQYF.